The rows below give T cell receptor beta chains drawn from one sample of a study of regulatory T cells in long-lasting Graves disease. TCRdb used MiXCR to reprocess the multiplex PCR reads, holding one entry per CDR3 protein. The data contain 540,000 or so distinct CDR3 sequences, roughly 14% of them singletons. These data were also filed under a second study, of T cells in Graves' hyperthyroidism and ophthalmopathy.

Material: peripheral blood mononuclear cells (PBMCs), obtained at new diagnosis, from a patient treated with antithyroid drugs. The receptors shown here come from a man aged 25-45 years with Graves disease. Each CDR3 is given with its conserved first and last residue. The listing skips clone size in some rows; elsewhere it reads once, few, many or a size class.

>TRBJ2-3|few|TRBV12-3/TRBV12-4
CASSWGDGEPNTDTQYF
>TRBJ2-2|many|TRBV12-3/TRBV12-4
CASSLGAGVGELFF
>TRBJ2-7|many|TRBV2
CASSGRIHFLAGAGEQYF
>TRBJ1-4|-|TRBV2
CASRWDGSLFF
>TRBJ1-6|many|TRBV6-1
CASNPGINNSPLHF
>TRBJ1-6|-|TRBV6-1
CASSLTSTGMSSPLHF
>TRBJ2-2|many|TRBV12-3/TRBV12-4
CASSASGRDTGELFF
>TRBJ1-4|many|TRBV13
CASTPRDTGEKLFF
>TRBJ2-3|few|TRBV3-1
CASSQDFPLAGVLTDTQYF
>TRBJ1-1|many|TRBV20-1
CSAGVMGAETEAFF
>TRBJ2-5|many|TRBV11-3
CASSLGGNEETQYF
>TRBJ2-7|few|TRBV6-1
CASRSSSGSYEQYF
>TRBJ2-7|many|TRBV27
CASSRVGLALSYEQYF
>TRBJ2-1|-|TRBV10-3
CAIGTGGRVF
>TRBJ2-5|many|TRBV5-1
CASSPTRGETQYF
>TRBJ2-4|many|TRBV12-3/TRBV12-4
CASSLGASSVIQYF
>TRBJ2-3|many|TRBV5-1
CASSADIWADTQYF
>TRBJ2-7|-|TRBV20-1
CSARGAGTQEQYF
>TRBJ2-5|few|TRBV5-1
CASREDMLETQYF
>TRBJ2-7|many|TRBV29-1
CSVPGQGGEQYF
>TRBJ2-1|many|TRBV2
CASSVGRLADYNEQFF
>TRBJ2-1|many|TRBV28
CASSPGGTVEFF
>TRBJ2-3|many|TRBV2
CASSERSGNTDTQYF
>TRBJ2-4|many|TRBV6-1
CASSHDYPTSGNKNIQYF
>TRBJ1-1|few|TRBV5-4
CASSLDRKGAFF
>TRBJ2-2|few|TRBV19
CASINRETGELFF
>TRBJ1-2|many|TRBV2
CATMTGAYGYTF
>TRBJ2-7|few|TRBV10-3
CAINKREGRGEQYF
>TRBJ2-1|-|TRBV5-6
CASSLGAREQFF
>TRBJ2-7|-|TRBV29-1
CSFRTRGEQYF
>TRBJ2-3|many|TRBV7-6
CASSFSPRSTDTQYF